This entry features one T cell receptor (beta chain) sequence. This sample was included in a study of cytotoxic CD8 clonotypes in ibrutinib-treated CLL. Looking at the study overall: Response was recorded as partial in about 24 patients and complete in 2; at median approximately six years, approximately 15 remained remitted and about twelve had progressed.

TCRdb keeps only in-frame clones here, not all; method: immunoSEQ multiplex PCR. The sample holds over 75,000 clones, 60% to 80% seen once. This TCR was recovered from a human donor with chronic lymphocytic leukemia. The material sequenced was PBMCs, taken after 12 months of ibrutinib treatment.

CDR3 DNA sequence: TGTGCCAGCAGCAAATGGTGGGAACTGCCTCATAATTCACCCCTCCACTTT. It encodes CASSKWWELPHNSPLHF. This sequence joins TRBV21-1 and TRBJ1-6. TRBV21-1 is noted as a pseudogene. This CDR3 region has 17 residues.